This TCR beta chain is drawn from a study of pediatric ulcerative colitis. Produced via immunoSEQ multiplex PCR; TCRdb's table is partial and in-frame only. The table shows 65,000 or so clones, with approximately 87% occurring only once. Overall study results and limits: Blood-rectal clonal overlap within each person was significantly higher in ulcerative colitis patients than controls.

CDR1 and CDR2 from the germline V gene are MNHNS and SASEGT. The CDR3 length is 12 residues. The V and J ends lost 6 bases and 5 bases respectively, with 10 bases between them. Of note for this clone: What it recognizes is unknown.

This chain joins TRBV6-1 and TRBJ1-2; D remains unclear. Material: blood. This clonotype originated in a boy between 5 and 17 years old with severe ulcerative colitis. The CDR3 region has the DNA TGTGCCAGCAGCCCCGTAGGGTATGGCTACACCTTC. Its translation: CASSPVGYGYTF.